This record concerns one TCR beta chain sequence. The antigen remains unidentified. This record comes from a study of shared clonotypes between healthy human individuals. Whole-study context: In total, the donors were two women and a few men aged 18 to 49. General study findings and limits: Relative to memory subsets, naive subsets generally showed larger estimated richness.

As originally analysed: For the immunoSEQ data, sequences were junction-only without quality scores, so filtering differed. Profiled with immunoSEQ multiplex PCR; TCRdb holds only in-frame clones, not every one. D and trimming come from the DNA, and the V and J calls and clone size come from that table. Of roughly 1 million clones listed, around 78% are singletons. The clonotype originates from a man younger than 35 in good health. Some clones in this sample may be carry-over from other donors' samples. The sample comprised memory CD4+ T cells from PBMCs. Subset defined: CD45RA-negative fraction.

CDR3 in amino acids: CASSTPTGAAYEQYF. The CDR3 DNA reads as TGCGCCAGCAGCACCCCGACAGGGGCCGCGTACGAGCAGTACTTC. This rearrangement joins TRBV5-1 to TRBJ2-7; 8 nucleotides match TRBD1. Germline-derived CDR1 and CDR2 are SGHRS and YFSETQ. Trimming at V came to 4 bases and at J to 4 bases, leaving 10 bases not matched to a gene. The CDR3 sequence is 15 residues long.